Listed below are T cell receptor beta chains from one sample, sequenced in a study of cytomegalovirus exposure and HLA in healthy donors. Data came from immunoSEQ multiplex PCR; TCRdb stores just in-frame clones and leaves some out. The data contain around 170,000 clones, over 65% of them singletons. Material for sequencing was PBMCs. These receptors were obtained from a man between 18 and 35 years old in good health and CMV-seronegative. Both conserved end residues are trimmed from each CDR3. The order of the fields is J gene, V gene, CDR3 protein.

j_call: TRBJ1-4; v_call: TRBV21-1; cdr3_aa: ASSVPGTYEKLF
j_call: TRBJ1-2; v_call: TRBV4-1; cdr3_aa: ASSQDWGTGLYGYT
j_call: TRBJ2-7; v_call: TRBV7-7; cdr3_aa: ASSLAPQGYEQY
j_call: TRBJ1-3; v_call: TRBV29-1; cdr3_aa: SVGLRRAGNTIY
j_call: TRBJ1-4; v_call: TRBV15; cdr3_aa: ATSRDWGDEKLF
j_call: TRBJ2-5; v_call: TRBV30; cdr3_aa: AWSAGTYNAQETQY
j_call: TRBJ2-3; v_call: TRBV7-2; cdr3_aa: ASSLQRGAWHTQY
j_call: TRBJ1-6; v_call: TRBV23-1; cdr3_aa: ASSPQTPHSYNSPLH
j_call: TRBJ2-1; v_call: TRBV4-3; cdr3_aa: ASSQDSLAGVGEQF
j_call: TRBJ2-1; v_call: TRBV9; cdr3_aa: ASSPGTHNNEQF
j_call: TRBJ2-1; v_call: TRBV30; cdr3_aa: AWSVGTSVSYNEQF
j_call: TRBJ2-2; v_call: TRBV30; cdr3_aa: AWSKDRTGGNTGELF
j_call: TRBJ1-2; v_call: TRBV14; cdr3_aa: ASSRQGLYGYT
j_call: TRBJ1-1; v_call: TRBV9; cdr3_aa: ASSVYPSGEVRSMNTEAF
j_call: TRBJ2-1; v_call: TRBV7-6; cdr3_aa: ASSSRLAAYNEQF
j_call: TRBJ1-2; v_call: TRBV5-1; cdr3_aa: ASSKGQGFNYGYT
j_call: TRBJ2-7; v_call: TRBV6-5; cdr3_aa: ASSYSGLARDEQY
j_call: TRBJ1-1; v_call: TRBV5-4; cdr3_aa: ASSLGRTEAF
j_call: TRBJ2-7; v_call: TRBV6-5; cdr3_aa: ASSPKRGLSYEQY
j_call: TRBJ1-1; v_call: TRBV11-2; cdr3_aa: ASRGTGGAF
j_call: TRBJ2-3; v_call: TRBV5-6; cdr3_aa: ASSITGGYWTDTQY
j_call: TRBJ1-6; v_call: TRBV7-2; cdr3_aa: ASSLLPPSLANSPLH
j_call: TRBJ1-4; v_call: TRBV7-6; cdr3_aa: ASSSRDRGDEKLF
j_call: TRBJ2-1; v_call: TRBV4-3; cdr3_aa: ASSLEGGRVYEQF
j_call: TRBJ2-7; v_call: TRBV7-9; cdr3_aa: ASSLVPGLAGDEQY
j_call: TRBJ2-1; v_call: TRBV19; cdr3_aa: ASSLRGSYNEQF
j_call: TRBJ2-1; v_call: TRBV18; cdr3_aa: ASSPPREDYNEQF
j_call: TRBJ2-7; v_call: TRBV5-4; cdr3_aa: ASSSGRGVGYEQY
j_call: TRBJ2-7; v_call: TRBV27; cdr3_aa: ASSPHLTGGFSYEQY
j_call: TRBJ2-7; v_call: TRBV7-3; cdr3_aa: ASSLQQGREQY
j_call: TRBJ1-2; v_call: TRBV6-5; cdr3_aa: ASSYSRQRSYGYT
j_call: TRBJ2-5; v_call: TRBV9; cdr3_aa: ASSVGGLDHQETQY
j_call: TRBJ2-1; v_call: TRBV9; cdr3_aa: ASSVTPGRASYNEQF
j_call: TRBJ1-4; v_call: TRBV19; cdr3_aa: ASSIRGEEATNEKLF
j_call: TRBJ1-2; v_call: TRBV5-1; cdr3_aa: ASSLLTGTDYGYT